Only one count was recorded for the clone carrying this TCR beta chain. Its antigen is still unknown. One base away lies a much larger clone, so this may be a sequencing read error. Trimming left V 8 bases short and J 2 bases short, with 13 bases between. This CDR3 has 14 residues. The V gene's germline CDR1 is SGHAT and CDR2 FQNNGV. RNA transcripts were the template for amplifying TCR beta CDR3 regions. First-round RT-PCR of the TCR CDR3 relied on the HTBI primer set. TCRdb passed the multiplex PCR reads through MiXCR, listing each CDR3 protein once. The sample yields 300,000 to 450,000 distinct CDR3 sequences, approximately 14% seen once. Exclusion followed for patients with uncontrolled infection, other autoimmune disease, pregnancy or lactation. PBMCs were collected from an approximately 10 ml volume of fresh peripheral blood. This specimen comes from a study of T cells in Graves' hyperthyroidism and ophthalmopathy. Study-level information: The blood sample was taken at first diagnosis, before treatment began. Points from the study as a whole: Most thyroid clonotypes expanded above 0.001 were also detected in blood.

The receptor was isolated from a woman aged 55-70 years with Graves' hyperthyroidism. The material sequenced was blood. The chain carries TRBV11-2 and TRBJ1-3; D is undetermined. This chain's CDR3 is CASGSRAPGNTIYF. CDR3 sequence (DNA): TGTGCCAGCGGCTCGCGGGCTCCTGGAAACACCATATATTTT.